This T cell receptor beta chain was profiled in a study of patients and donors after allogeneic stem cell transplantation. MiXCR was run by TCRdb on the RT-PCR reads, yielding one entry per CDR3 protein. The sample has under 200,000 distinct CDR3 sequences, about a quarter seen once. This clonotype was obtained from a human donor who was either an allogeneic HSCT recipient or a stem cell or donor lymphocyte infusion donor (not recorded which). It is not recorded whose cells these are; they may come from a transplant donor. Sample: blood, either unsorted or a sorted T cell fraction (not recorded which).

CDR3 sequence: CASSLVGYGYTF. CDR3 nucleotides: TGTGCCAGCAGTTTAGTGGGCTATGGCTACACCTTC. V and J are TRBV12-3 or TRBV12-4 and TRBJ1-2; unclear D gene. The V and J ends lost 1 base and 4 bases respectively, with 4 bases between them. The CDR3 loop spans 12 amino acids.